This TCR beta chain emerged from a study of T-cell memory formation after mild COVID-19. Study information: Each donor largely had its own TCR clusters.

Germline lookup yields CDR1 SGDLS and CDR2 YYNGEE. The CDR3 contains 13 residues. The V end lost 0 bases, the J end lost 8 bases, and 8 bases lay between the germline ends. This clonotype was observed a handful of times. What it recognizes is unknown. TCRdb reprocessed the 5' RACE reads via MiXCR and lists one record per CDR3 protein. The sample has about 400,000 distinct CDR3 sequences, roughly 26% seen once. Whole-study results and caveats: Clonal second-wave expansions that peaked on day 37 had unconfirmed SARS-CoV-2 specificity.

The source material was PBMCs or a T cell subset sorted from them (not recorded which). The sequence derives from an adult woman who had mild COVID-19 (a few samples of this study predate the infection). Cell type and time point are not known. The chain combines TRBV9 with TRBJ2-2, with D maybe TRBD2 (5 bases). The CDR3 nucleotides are TGTGCCAGCAGCGTAGATGAGCGGGGGGAGCTGTTTTTT. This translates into CASSVDERGELFF.